The 15 T cell receptor beta chains reported below all come from one sample, sequenced in a study of T cell responses to AZD1222 COVID-19 vaccine. Generated by immunoSEQ multiplex PCR, the TCRdb table keeps only in-frame clones and is missing some. The sample has 60,000 to 75,000 clones, about 89% seen once; the top ten hold roughly 31%. Sequences were derived from peripheral blood, sampled 28 days after the second AZD1222 dose. The receptors shown here come from an adult who received the AZD1222 COVID-19 vaccine.

The chain employs TRBV12-5 and TRBJ1-2; 10 bases fit TRBD1. Per germline, CDR1 LGHNT and CDR2 FRNRAP. The CDR3 sequence is 15 residues long. V trimming: 5 bases; J trimming: 0 bases; junction bases outside the gene matches: 3. The chain's CDR3 is CASGGTGEANYGYTF. Written as DNA, the CDR3 is TGTGCTAGTGGTGGGACAGGGGAAGCTAACTATGGCTACACCTTC.

V is TRBV30 and J is TRBJ1-5, with D uncertain. This CDR3 spans 14 amino acids. From germline, CDR1 is GTSNPN and CDR2 SVGIG (reference sequence). The germline V and J ends were trimmed by 0 bases and 9 bases, with 15 bases remaining between them. The CDR3 region has the DNA TGTGCCTGGAGTGTACTGGGCCAGAGAGCGCCCCAGCATTTT. Its translation: CAWSVLGQRAPQHF.

The table lists this clone with a few counts. V usage is TRBV18 and J usage is TRBJ2-2; D call uncertain. This CDR3 is 14 amino acids long. V was trimmed by 3 bases and J by 3 bases, leaving 8 bases between them. CDR1 and CDR2 from the germline V gene are KGHSH and LQKENI. CDR3 in DNA: TGTGCCAGCTCACCCCCCAGTGACACCGGGGAGCTGTTTTTT. Its protein product is CASSPPSDTGELFF.

This sequence joins TRBV2 and TRBJ2-7; weak D call: TRBD2 (6 bases). Germline lookup yields CDR1 SNHLY and CDR2 FYNNEI. V was pared by 8 bases and J by 1 base, with 12 bases between. The CDR3 has 13 amino acids. CDR3 in amino acids: CASGGVGSYEQYF. The CDR3 nucleotides read TGTGCCAGCGGAGGGGTGGGGTCCTACGAGCAGTACTTC.

This clone was recorded only once. Here the CDR3 DNA reads TGTGCCAGCAGCTTGGGACTAGCGGGCCAAGAGACCCAGTACTTC. The encoded protein is CASSLGLAGQETQYF. The rearrangement uses TRBV5-6 and TRBJ2-5, with 10 bases fitting TRBD2. CDR1 is SGHDT and CDR2 is YYEEEE in the germline V gene. J gave up 1 base and V 0 bases, and 0 bases lay outside the gene matches. The CDR3 sequence is 15 residues long. Together with reference TRBV5-6 and TRBJ2-5, the CDR3 gives the full variable domain: DAGVTQSPTHLIKTRGQQVTLRCSPKSGHDTVSWYQQALGQGPQFIFQYYEEEERQRGNFPDRFSGHQFPNYSSELNVNALLLGDSALYLCASSLGLAGQETQYFGPGTRLLVL.

This chain links TRBV4-2 with TRBJ1-2; maybe TRBD1 (6 bases). CDR3 length: 14 amino acids. The germline gives CDR1 LGHNA, CDR2 YNFKEQ. Trimming removed 3 bases at V and 2 bases at J, with 10 bases between. The CDR3: CASSQAGQNYGYTF. The DNA of the CDR3 is TGTGCCAGCAGCCAGGCCGGACAGAACTATGGCTACACCTTC.

This sequence joins TRBV7-8 and TRBJ2-7; a weak D match, TRBD2 (6 bases). Per germline, CDR1 SGHVS and CDR2 FQNEAQ. The ends were cut back, 3 bases at V and 6 bases at J, with 12 bases in the middle. This CDR3 is built from 13 residues. The CDR3 nucleotides are TGTGCCAGCAGCTTCCGGGAGTCAGGCGAGCAGTACTTC. It codes for CASSFRESGEQYF.

The chain has TRBV7-8 and TRBJ2-1, with 14 positions matching TRBD2. Germline V CDR1 and CDR2: SGHVS, FQNEAQ. This CDR3 region has 17 residues. J lost 9 bases, V lost 0 bases, and 7 bases had no gene match. The CDR3, as DNA: TGTGCCAGCAGCTTAGCGCAGGGACTAGCGGGAGTCCGTGAGCAGTTCTTC. This sequence encodes CASSLAQGLAGVREQFF.

This sequence joins TRBV9 and TRBJ2-7; 11 bases match TRBD1. CDR3 length: 14 residues. V shed 3 bases, J shed 3 bases, and the junction held 2 bases outside the gene matches. Looked up from germline, CDR1 is SGDLS and CDR2 is YYNGEE. Here the CDR3 DNA reads TGTGCCAGCAGCGCGGGACAGGGGGGCTACGAGCAGTACTTC. It specifies CASSAGQGGYEQYF.

The rearrangement uses TRBV4-1 and TRBJ1-1; 7 bases agree with TRBD1. Germline CDR1 is MGHRA and CDR2 is YSYEKL. Trimming removed 0 bases from V and 8 bases from J; junction bases left unmatched: 0. CDR3 size: 12 residues. The CDR3 is CASSQEGQEAFF. Here the CDR3 DNA reads TGCGCCAGCAGCCAAGAGGGACAGGAAGCTTTCTTT.

The chain uses TRBV6-5 and TRBJ2-3, with D unclear. The V gene's germline CDR1 is MNHEY and CDR2 SVGAGI. V lost 5 bases and J 6 bases, leaving 12 bases between the germline ends. CDR3 length equals 13 residues. CDR3 coding DNA: TGTGCCAGCAGTCCGTTTCTGGGGGATACGCAGTATTTT. This encodes CASSPFLGDTQYF.

In this sample, this clone turned up a few times. The rearrangement joins TRBV6-5 to TRBJ1-5, with unresolved D. Germline-derived CDR1 and CDR2 are MNHEY and SVGAGI. Trimming took 10 bases from V and 0 from J, leaving 13 bases between them. CDR3 length: 14 residues. CDR3 bases: TGTGCCACCCATGGGAGGACTAGCAATCAGCCCCAGCATTTT. The encoded protein is CATHGRTSNQPQHF.

The chain links TRBV5-6 to TRBJ1-3, with 9 bases lining up with TRBD1. V trimming: 4 bases; J trimming: 3 bases; junction bases outside the gene matches: 5. CDR3 length: 15 amino acids. In germline, CDR1 is SGHDT, CDR2 YYEEEE. CDR3 in DNA: TGTGCCAGCAGCCCACAGGGGGCAGGTGGAAACACCATATATTTT. The encoded protein is CASSPQGAGGNTIYF.

The V and J genes are TRBV6-6 and TRBJ2-7; tentatively, D is TRBD2 (5 bases). Trimming removed 7 bases at V and 6 bases at J, with 25 bases between. This CDR3 contains 16 residues. Germline loops: CDR1 MNHNY, CDR2 SVGAGI (reference sequence). CDR3 sequence: CASTDGWRTRRGEQYF. The CDR3 region has the DNA TGTGCCAGCACAGACGGGTGGCGGACCCGCCGGGGCGAGCAGTACTTC.

The chain combines TRBV30 with TRBJ2-3; D is uncertain. The germline CDR1 and CDR2 sequences are GTSNPN and SVGIG (reference sequence). This CDR3 spans 11 amino acids. Trimming took off 4 bases at V and 6 bases at J, with 8 bases between the two ends. CDR3 sequence reads: CAWTASDTQYF. The CDR3 nucleotides are TGTGCCTGGACCGCTTCGGATACGCAGTATTTT.